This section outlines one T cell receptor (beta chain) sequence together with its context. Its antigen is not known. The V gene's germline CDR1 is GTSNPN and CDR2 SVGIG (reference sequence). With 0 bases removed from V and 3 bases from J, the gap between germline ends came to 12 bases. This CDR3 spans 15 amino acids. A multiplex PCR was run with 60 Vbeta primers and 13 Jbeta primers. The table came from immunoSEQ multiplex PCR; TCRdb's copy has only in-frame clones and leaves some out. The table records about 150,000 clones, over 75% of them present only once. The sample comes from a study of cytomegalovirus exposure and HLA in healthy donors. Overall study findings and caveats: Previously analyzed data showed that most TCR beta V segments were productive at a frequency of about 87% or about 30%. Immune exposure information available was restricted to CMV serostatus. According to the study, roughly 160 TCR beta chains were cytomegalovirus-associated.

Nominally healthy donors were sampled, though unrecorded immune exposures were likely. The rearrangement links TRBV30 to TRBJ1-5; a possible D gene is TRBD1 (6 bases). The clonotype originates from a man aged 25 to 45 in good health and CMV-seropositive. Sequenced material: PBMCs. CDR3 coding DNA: TGTGCCTGGAGTGTGTCGGGGGGCACCAATCAGCCCCAGCATTTT. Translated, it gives CAWSVSGGTNQPQHF.